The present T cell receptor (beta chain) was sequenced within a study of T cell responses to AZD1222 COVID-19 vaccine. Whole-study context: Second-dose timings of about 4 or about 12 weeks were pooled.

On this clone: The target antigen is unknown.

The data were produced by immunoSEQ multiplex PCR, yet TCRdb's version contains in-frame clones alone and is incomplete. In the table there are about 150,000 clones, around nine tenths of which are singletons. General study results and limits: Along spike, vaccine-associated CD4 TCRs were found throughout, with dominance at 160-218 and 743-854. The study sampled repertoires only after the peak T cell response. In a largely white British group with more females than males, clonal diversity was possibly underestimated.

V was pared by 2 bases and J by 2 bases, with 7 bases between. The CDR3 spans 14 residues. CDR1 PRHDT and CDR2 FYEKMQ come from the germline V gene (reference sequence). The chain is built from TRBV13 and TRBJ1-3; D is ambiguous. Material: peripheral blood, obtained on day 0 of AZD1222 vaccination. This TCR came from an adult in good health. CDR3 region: CASSLLGTGNTIYF. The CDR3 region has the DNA TGTGCCAGCAGCTTACTAGGGACTGGAAACACCATATATTTT.